The table lists the clone carrying this TCR beta chain with a few counts. Its antigen remains unknown. PCR was performed using 60 Vbeta and 13 Jbeta primers. TCRdb's table, derived via immunoSEQ multiplex PCR, lists solely in-frame clones and lacks some. The data hold roughly 240,000 clones, with around four fifths observed a single time. This entry comes from a study of cytomegalovirus exposure and HLA in healthy donors. Across the study: There were nearly 120 million unique TCR beta sequences, drawn from about 200 million T cells, in an earlier analysis. Regarding the study as a whole: As confirmed in vitro, three CMV-associated chains were specific for CMV antigens. Later on, an analysis showed TCR association rates differing by HLA locus, with DRB1 the most and HLA-C the fewest. The study listed approximately 170 cytomegalovirus-associated TCR beta chains.

The CDR3 loop spans 13 amino acids. Germline lookup yields CDR1 MGHDK and CDR2 SYGVNS. The V gene end was trimmed by 6 bases and the J gene end by 1 base; junction bases not matched to a gene: 2. Sequenced input: PBMCs. The rearrangement joins TRBV25-1 to TRBJ1-1, with 7 bases lining up with TRBD1. The TCR was taken from a boy between 10 and 17 years old in good health and CMV-seronegative. This CDR3 reads CASRNRGNTEAFF. The CDR3 region has the DNA TGTGCCAGCAGGAACAGGGGGAACACTGAAGCTTTCTTT.